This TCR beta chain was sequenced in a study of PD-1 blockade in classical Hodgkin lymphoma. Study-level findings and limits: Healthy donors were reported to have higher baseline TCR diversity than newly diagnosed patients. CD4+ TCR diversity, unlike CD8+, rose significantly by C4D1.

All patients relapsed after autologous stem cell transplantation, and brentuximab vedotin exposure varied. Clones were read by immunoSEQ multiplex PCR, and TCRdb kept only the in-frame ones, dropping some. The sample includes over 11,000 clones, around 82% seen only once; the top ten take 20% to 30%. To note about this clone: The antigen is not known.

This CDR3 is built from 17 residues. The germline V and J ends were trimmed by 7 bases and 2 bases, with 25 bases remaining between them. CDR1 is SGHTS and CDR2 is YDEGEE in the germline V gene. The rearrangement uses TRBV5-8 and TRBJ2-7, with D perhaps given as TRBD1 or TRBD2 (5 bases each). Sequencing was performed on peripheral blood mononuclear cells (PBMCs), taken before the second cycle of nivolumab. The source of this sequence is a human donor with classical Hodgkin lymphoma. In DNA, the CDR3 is TGTGCCAGCCGAGATCAGGGCCGGACATGGAGGCCCTACGAGCAGTACTTC. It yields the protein CASRDQGRTWRPYEQYF.